The source of this T cell receptor (beta chain) is a study of blood T cell repertoires in COVID-19. Study at large: Nucleic acid was either cDNA or gDNA, and it came from T cells, B-cell-depleted T cells, or PBMCs.

In the original workflow: Estimates of nucleated cell counts were drawn from the amplification of reference gene primers. Some clones are missing from TCRdb's copy, which holds only in-frame ones; the method was immunoSEQ multiplex PCR. From that table come the V and J calls and clone size; the DNA was used to work out D and trimming. Altogether approximately 150,000 clones are present, 85% being singletons, with the ten largest covering 6.5% to 9.5%. The germline gives CDR1 SGHRS, CDR2 YFSETQ. The V and J ends lost 4 bases and 6 bases respectively, with 17 bases between them. The CDR3 is made up of 14 amino acids.

The sequencing input was peripheral blood. This clonotype was sampled from a woman older than 75 with COVID-19, enrolled during active disease. The J gene is TRBJ2-7, the V gene TRBV5-1; TRBD1 is a possible D gene (6 bases). The DNA of the CDR3 is TGCGCCAGCAGCCCCCAGGGCGGCAGGGGCGAGCAGTACTTC. It is translated as CASSPQGGRGEQYF. Supplemented by reference TRBV5-1 and TRBJ2-7, the full variable domain reads KAGVTQTPRYLIKTRGQQVTLSCSPISGHRSVSWYQQTPGQGLQFLFEYFSETQRNKGNFPGRFSGRQFSNSRSEMNVSTLELGDSALYLCASSPQGGRGEQYFGPGTRLTVT.